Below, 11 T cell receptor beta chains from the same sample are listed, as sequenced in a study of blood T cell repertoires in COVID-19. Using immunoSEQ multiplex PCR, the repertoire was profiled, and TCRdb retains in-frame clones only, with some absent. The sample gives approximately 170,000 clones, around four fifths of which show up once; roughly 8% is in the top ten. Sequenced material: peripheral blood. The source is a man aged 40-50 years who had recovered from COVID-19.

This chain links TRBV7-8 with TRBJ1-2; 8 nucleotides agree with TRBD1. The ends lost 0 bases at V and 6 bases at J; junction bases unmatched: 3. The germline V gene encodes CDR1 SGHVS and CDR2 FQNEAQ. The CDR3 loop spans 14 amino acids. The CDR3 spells CASSLAGQGHGYTF. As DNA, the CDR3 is TGTGCCAGCAGCTTAGCTGGACAGGGCCATGGCTACACCTTC. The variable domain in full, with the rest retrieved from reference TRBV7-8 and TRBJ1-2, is GAGVSQSPRYKVAKRGQDVALRCDPISGHVSLFWYQQALGQGPEFLTYFQNEAQLDKSGLPSDRFFAERPEGSVSTLKIQRTQQEDSAVYLCASSLAGQGHGYTFGSGTRLTVV.

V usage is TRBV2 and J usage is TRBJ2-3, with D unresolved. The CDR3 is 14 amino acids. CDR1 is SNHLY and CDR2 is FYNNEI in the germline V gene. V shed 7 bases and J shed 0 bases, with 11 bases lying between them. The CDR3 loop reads CASTTETSTDTQYF. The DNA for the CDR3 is TGTGCCAGCACGACTGAGACTAGCACAGATACGCAGTATTTT.

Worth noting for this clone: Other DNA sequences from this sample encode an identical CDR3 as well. The CDR3 DNA reads as TGTGCCAGCAGCGTAGGCAGCGGAACCTACGAGCAGTACTTC. Translated, it gives CASSVGSGTYEQYF. The rearrangement uses TRBV9 and TRBJ2-7, with D perhaps TRBD2 (5 bases). The CDR3 is made up of 14 amino acids. Germline loops: CDR1 SGDLS, CDR2 YYNGEE. V was cut by 0 bases and J by 2 bases, with 9 bases left in between.

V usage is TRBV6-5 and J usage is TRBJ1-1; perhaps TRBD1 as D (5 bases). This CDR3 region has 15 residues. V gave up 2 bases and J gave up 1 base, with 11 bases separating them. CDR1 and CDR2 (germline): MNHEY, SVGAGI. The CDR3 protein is CASSYATGGNTEAFF. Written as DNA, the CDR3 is TGTGCCAGCAGTTACGCAACAGGCGGGAACACTGAAGCTTTCTTT.

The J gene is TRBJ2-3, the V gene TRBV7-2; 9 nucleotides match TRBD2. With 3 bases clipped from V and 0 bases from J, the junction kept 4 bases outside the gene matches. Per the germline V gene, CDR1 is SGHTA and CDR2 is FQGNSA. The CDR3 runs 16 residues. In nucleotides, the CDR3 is TGTGCCAGCAGCTTTCGACTAGCGGCTAGCACAGATACGCAGTATTTT. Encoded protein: CASSFRLAASTDTQYF.

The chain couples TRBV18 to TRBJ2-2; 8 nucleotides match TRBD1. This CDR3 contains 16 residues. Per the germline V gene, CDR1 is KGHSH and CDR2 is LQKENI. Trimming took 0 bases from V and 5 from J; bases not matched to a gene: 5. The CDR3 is CASSPPRTGFTGELFF. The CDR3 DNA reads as TGTGCCAGCTCACCACCACGGACAGGGTTTACCGGGGAGCTGTTTTTT.

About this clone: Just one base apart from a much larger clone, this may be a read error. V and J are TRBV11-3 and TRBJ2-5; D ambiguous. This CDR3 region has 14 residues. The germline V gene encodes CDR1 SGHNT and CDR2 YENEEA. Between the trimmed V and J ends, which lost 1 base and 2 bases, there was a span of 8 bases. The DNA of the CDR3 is TGTGCCAGCAGCTTAGGGTACGGTCAAGAGACCCAGTACTTC. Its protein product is CASSLGYGQETQYF.

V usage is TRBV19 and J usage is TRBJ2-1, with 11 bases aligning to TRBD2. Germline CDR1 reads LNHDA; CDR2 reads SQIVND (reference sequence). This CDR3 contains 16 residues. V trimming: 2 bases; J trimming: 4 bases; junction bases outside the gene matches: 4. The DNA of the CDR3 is TGTGCCAGTAGTATACTACTAGCGGGGGCGTACAATGAGCAGTTCTTC. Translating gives CASSILLAGAYNEQFF.

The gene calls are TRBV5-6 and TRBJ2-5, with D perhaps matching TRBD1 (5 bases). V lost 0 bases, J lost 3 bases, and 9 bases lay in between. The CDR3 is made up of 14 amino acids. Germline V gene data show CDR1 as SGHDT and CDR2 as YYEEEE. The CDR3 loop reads CASSLGGRKETQYF. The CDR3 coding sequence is TGTGCCAGCAGCTTGGGGGGCAGAAAAGAGACCCAGTACTTC.

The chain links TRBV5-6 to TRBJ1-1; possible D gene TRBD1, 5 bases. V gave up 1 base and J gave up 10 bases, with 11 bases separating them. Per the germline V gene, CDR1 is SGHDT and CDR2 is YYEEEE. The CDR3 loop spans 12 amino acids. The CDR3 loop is CASSLMEGRAFF. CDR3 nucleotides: TGTGCCAGCAGCTTGATGGAGGGGAGAGCTTTCTTT.

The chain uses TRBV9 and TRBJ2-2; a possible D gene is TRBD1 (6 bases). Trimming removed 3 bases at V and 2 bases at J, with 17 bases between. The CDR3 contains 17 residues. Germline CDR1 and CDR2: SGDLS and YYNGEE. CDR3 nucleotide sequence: TGTGCCAGCAGCGCAGGGATCGGACAGCTCAACACCGGGGAGCTGTTTTTT. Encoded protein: CASSAGIGQLNTGELFF.